This is a list of T cell receptor beta chains from one sample in a study of long-term antiretroviral therapy in people with HIV. The protocol was immunoSEQ multiplex PCR, while the TCRdb copy is restricted to in-frame clones and leaves out a portion. The sample holds approximately 26,000 clones; roughly 80% are singletons and the top ten take 12% to 15%. Material: unsorted PBMCs, obtained 2.9 years after starting antiretroviral therapy. These receptors originate from a man between 50 and 59 years old with HIV. The CDR3 runs from the conserved cysteine through the conserved F or W. A D gene is named only where the DNA matches it firmly. Size values are once, few and many counts, or a class for expanded clones, and some rows have none.

D: NA
V: TRBV5-1
J: TRBJ1-5
size: NA
CDR3: CASSLVPGASQPQHF

D: TRBD2
V: TRBV6-6
J: TRBJ2-2
size: few
CDR3: CASSSGVYTGELFF

D: NA
V: TRBV5-1
J: TRBJ1-5
size: NA
CDR3: CASSLGGSNQPQHF

D: TRBD1
V: TRBV6-1
J: TRBJ2-7
size: NA
CDR3: CASSEARRGLSYEQYF

D: NA
V: TRBV29-1
J: TRBJ2-3
size: NA
CDR3: CSVEEQPGIADTQYF

D: TRBD2
V: TRBV6-6
J: TRBJ2-1
size: NA
CDR3: CASTGGTSYEQFF

D: NA
V: TRBV27
J: TRBJ2-5
size: NA
CDR3: CASSFRGRQETQYF

D: NA
V: TRBV10-1
J: TRBJ2-3
size: NA
CDR3: CASSEGLDQDTQYF

D: NA
V: TRBV25-1
J: TRBJ1-3
size: NA
CDR3: CASSDRASSGNTIYF

D: TRBD1
V: TRBV4-1
J: TRBJ1-2
size: NA
CDR3: CASTTPGGRNYGYTF

D: TRBD1
V: TRBV27
J: TRBJ1-6
size: once
CDR3: CASSFSGGGSPLHF

D: NA
V: TRBV27
J: TRBJ1-5
size: NA
CDR3: CASSLDGAGNQPQHF

D: NA
V: TRBV2
J: TRBJ2-1
size: NA
CDR3: CASSDLTGSNNEQFF

D: TRBD1
V: TRBV6-5
J: TRBJ1-1
size: NA
CDR3: CASRGQGSVNTEAFF

D: NA
V: TRBV7-3
J: TRBJ1-1
size: NA
CDR3: CASSLGGTNTEAFF

D: NA
V: TRBV2
J: TRBJ1-4
size: NA
CDR3: CASSAEAATNEKLFF